This is a list of T cell receptor beta chains from one sample in a study of cytomegalovirus exposure and HLA in healthy donors. Assay used: immunoSEQ multiplex PCR; TCRdb lists only in-frame clones, some missing. The table records approximately 100,000 clones, around 84% of them present only once. The sample taken for sequencing was PBMCs. These receptors were obtained from a young man in good health and CMV-seronegative. The CDR3 runs from the conserved cysteine through the conserved F or W. The D gene is left open where the match is weak. Not every row has a clone size; where given, it reads once, few, many or a size class.

size | J | D | V | length | DNA | CDR3
NA | TRBJ2-5 | NA | TRBV7-6 | 12 | TGTGCCAGCAGCAGAAGCGGGGAGACCCAGTACTTC | CASSRSGETQYF
NA | TRBJ1-2 | TRBD1 | TRBV15 | 18 | TGTGCCACCAGCAGACCTAGGGACAGGGGACTAGCTAACTATGGCTACACCTTC | CATSRPRDRGLANYGYTF
NA | TRBJ1-5 | TRBD1 | TRBV19 | 12 | TGTGCCAGTAAACAGGGGGATCAGCCCCAGCATTTT | CASKQGDQPQHF
NA | TRBJ1-4 | NA | TRBV10-3 | 13 | TGTGCCATCAGTGAGGCAGGGGTTGAAAAACTGTTTTTT | CAISEAGVEKLFF
NA | TRBJ1-4 | TRBD1 | TRBV28 | 16 | TGTGCCAGCAGTCCAAGGACAGGGGGAGGAAAGGAAAAACTGTTTTTT | CASSPRTGGGKEKLFF
NA | TRBJ2-7 | TRBD1 | TRBV11-1 | 15 | TGTGCCAGCAGCTCCGACAGGGGACAATCCTACGAGCAGTACTTC | CASSSDRGQSYEQYF
NA | TRBJ1-1 | NA | TRBV18 | 15 | TGTGCCAGCTCACCACCGGGACACCAGAACACTGAAGCTTTCTTT | CASSPPGHQNTEAFF
NA | TRBJ1-4 | NA | TRBV7-9 | 14 | TGTGCCAGCCGCAACCCTCCCTCGGAGGAAAAACTGTTTTTT | CASRNPPSEEKLFF
NA | TRBJ2-4 | TRBD1 | TRBV7-6 | 16 | TGTGCCAGCAGCTTAGGACAGGGCATAGCCAAAAACATTCAGTACTTC | CASSLGQGIAKNIQYF
NA | TRBJ1-1 | TRBD1 | TRBV5-6 | 16 | TGTGCCAGCAGCTGGGGACAGGGGGCGTCTCGCACTGAAGCTTTCTTT | CASSWGQGASRTEAFF
NA | TRBJ2-2 | TRBD1 | TRBV4-2 | 16 | TGTGCCAGCAGCCTCCGGGACAGCGCTAACACCGGGGAGCTGTTTTTT | CASSLRDSANTGELFF
NA | TRBJ2-3 | NA | TRBV9 | 16 | TGTGCCAGCAGCGTAGGGGGGACTGGACACCCAGATACGCAGTATTTT | CASSVGGTGHPDTQYF
NA | TRBJ1-1 | NA | TRBV10-3 | 14 | TGTGCCATCAGTGAGCCCAGATTGAACACTGAAGCTTTCTTT | CAISEPRLNTEAFF
NA | TRBJ2-7 | NA | TRBV11-2 | 13 | TGTGCCAGCAGCTTTAGCAGGGCTCACGAGCAGTACTTC | CASSFSRAHEQYF
NA | TRBJ2-1 | NA | TRBV2 | 11 | TGTGCCAGCAGTGACGGGGATGAGCAGTTCTTC | CASSDGDEQFF
few | TRBJ1-1 | NA | TRBV18 | 14 | TGTGCCAGCTCATCGACAGCCACGAACACTGAAGCTTTCTTT | CASSSTATNTEAFF
NA | TRBJ2-1 | TRBD2 | TRBV4-1 | 15 | TGCGCCAGCAGCCGGACTAGCGGGGGGGTCAATGAGCAGTTCTTC | CASSRTSGGVNEQFF
few | TRBJ1-4 | NA | TRBV5-1 | 15 | TGCGCCAGCAGCTTGGGGGGCCAAACTAATGAAAAACTGTTTTTT | CASSLGGQTNEKLFF
NA | TRBJ2-5 | NA | TRBV5-6 | 15 | TGTGCCAGCAGCATGCCGGGACATATGCCAGAGACCCAGTACTTC | CASSMPGHMPETQYF
NA | TRBJ2-5 | TRBD2 | TRBV5-3 | 17 | TGTGCCAGAAGCTTTCCGACTAGCGGGGGGGCCAAAGAGACCCAGTACTTC | CARSFPTSGGAKETQYF
NA | TRBJ2-7 | NA | TRBV28 | 15 | TGTGCCAGCAGTTCTCCCGGGACATCACTCTACGAGCAGTACTTC | CASSSPGTSLYEQYF
NA | TRBJ1-4 | NA | TRBV18 | 15 | TGTGCCAGCTCACCACGGGAAGGGGTCGATGAAAAACTGTTTTTT | CASSPREGVDEKLFF
NA | TRBJ2-7 | NA | TRBV6-6 | 13 | TGTGCCAGCAGTCCTCGGGGCTCCTACGAGCAGTACTTC | CASSPRGSYEQYF
NA | TRBJ2-1 | TRBD2 | TRBV5-1 | 16 | TGCGCCAGCAGAAGCGGGGGGCGAGGAATTTACAATGAGCAGTTCTTC | CASRSGGRGIYNEQFF
NA | TRBJ2-7 | NA | TRBV7-2 | 16 | TGTGCCAGCAGCCCTGATAGTTCCAGGGGCGATTACGAGCAGTACTTC | CASSPDSSRGDYEQYF
NA | TRBJ1-1 | TRBD1 | TRBV7-9 | 18 | TGTTCCAGCAGCCCCAGCCCGGGACAGGCAGCTTCTAACACTGAAGCTTTCTTT | CSSSPSPGQAASNTEAFF
once | TRBJ2-1 | TRBD1 | TRBV12-5 | 15 | TGTGCTAGTGGTTCCCCGGGACAGATATACAATGAGCAGTTCTTC | CASGSPGQIYNEQFF
NA | TRBJ1-1 | NA | TRBV7-2 | 14 | TGTGCCAGCAGCTTAGCGAGGGGGAGGGACGGGGCTTTCTTT | CASSLARGRDGAFF
NA | TRBJ2-6 | NA | TRBV9 | 17 | TGTGCCAGCAGCGTAGAGGTAGGGGGGGTCGGGGCCAACGTCCTGACTTTC | CASSVEVGGVGANVLTF
few | TRBJ2-1 | TRBD1 | TRBV10-3 | 17 | TGTGCCATCACCAAGGGACAGGCGGGACGGTCCTACAATGAGCAGTTCTTC | CAITKGQAGRSYNEQFF
NA | TRBJ2-7 | NA | TRBV27 | 16 | TGTGCCAGCAGTTCGGGAAAACAAAGAGGGTCCTACGAGCAGTACTTC | CASSSGKQRGSYEQYF
NA | TRBJ2-7 | NA | TRBV19 | 13 | TGTGCCAGTAATAAGCAGGGTTCCTACGAGCAGTACTTC | CASNKQGSYEQYF
NA | TRBJ2-3 | NA | TRBV6-5 | 15 | TGTGCCAGCAGTCCACGAGGAGAATTCACAGATACGCAGTATTTT | CASSPRGEFTDTQYF
NA | TRBJ1-3 | NA | TRBV6-6 | 14 | TGTGCCAGCAGCGCTTGGGGGCCAGGAAACACCATATATTTT | CASSAWGPGNTIYF
NA | TRBJ1-1 | TRBD1 | TRBV4-2 | 15 | TGTGCCAGCAGCCAAACGGACAGGGGATGGACTGAAGCTTTCTTT | CASSQTDRGWTEAFF